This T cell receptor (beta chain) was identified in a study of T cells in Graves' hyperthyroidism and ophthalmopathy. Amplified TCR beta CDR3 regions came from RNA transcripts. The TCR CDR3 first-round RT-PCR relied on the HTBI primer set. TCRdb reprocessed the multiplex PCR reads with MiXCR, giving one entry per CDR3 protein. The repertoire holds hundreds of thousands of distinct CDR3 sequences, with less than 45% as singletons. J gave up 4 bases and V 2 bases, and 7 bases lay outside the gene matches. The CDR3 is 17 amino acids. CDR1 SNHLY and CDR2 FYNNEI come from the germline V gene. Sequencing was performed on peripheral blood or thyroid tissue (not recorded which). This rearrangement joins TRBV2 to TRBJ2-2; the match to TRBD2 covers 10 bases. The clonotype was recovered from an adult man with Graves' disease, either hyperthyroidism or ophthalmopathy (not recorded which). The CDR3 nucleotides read TGTGCCAGCAGTGAAAGGGGGCTAGCGGGAGTCACCGGGGAGCTGTTTTTT. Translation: CASSERGLAGVTGELFF. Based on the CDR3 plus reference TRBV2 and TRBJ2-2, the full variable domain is EPEVTQTPSHQVTQMGQEVILRCVPISNHLYFYWYRQILGQKVEFLVSFYNNEISEKSEIFDDQFSVERPDGSNFTLKIRSTKLEDSAMYFCASSERGLAGVTGELFFGEGSRLTVL.